The clone carrying this T cell receptor beta chain appeared a single time. Its antigen is still unknown. The record originates from a study of a mutant IDH1 vaccine in newly diagnosed glioma. The wider study: Antecedent treatment encompassed radiotherapy, temozolomide, or their combination; the majority received both.

The method was immunoSEQ multiplex PCR; TCRdb's version includes in-frame clones alone and lacks a portion of them. The data contain about 38,000 clones, more than 75% of them singletons. CDR3 size: 14 residues. V shed 10 bases and J shed 2 bases, with 18 bases lying between them. Germline values: CDR1 ENHRY, CDR2 SYGVKD. The time point here: week 5, during vaccination. Each vaccine dose was 300 ug of mutant IDH1 20-mer peptide, with topical imiquimod. Newly diagnosed WHO grade 3 or 4 IDH1-mutant, ATRX-lost astrocytomas were identified in the donors. The TCR was taken from a man in his forties with glioma. V gene TRBV10-3 combines with J gene TRBJ2-7; D might be TRBD2 (6 bases). The sequences come from PBMCs, collected from a glioma patient whose treatment included an IDH1 peptide vaccine. The CDR3 spells CATFYGTGAYEQYF. Written as DNA, the CDR3 is TGTGCCACCTTCTACGGGACGGGAGCCTACGAGCAGTACTTC.